The clone carrying this T cell receptor (beta chain) has a count of ten or more. TRAV- and TRBV-specific primers primed first-strand cDNA, covering alpha and beta chains. The PCR that amplified TCRs ran for 20 cycles, relying on a constant-region primer and a V-primer adapter. TCRdb re-called the reads with MiXCR, one entry per CDR3 protein. The repertoire has tens of thousands of distinct CDR3 sequences, 26% of them found once; the top ten carry about 7%. This sample stems from a study of low-dose radiotherapy and immunotherapy resistance in tumors. Study-level information: The schedule for Cohort 2 used 1 Gy per fraction every two weeks, which added up to 13 Gy over 26 weeks. Ipilimumab 1 mg/kg every six weeks, together with nivolumab 240 mg every two weeks, was given intravenously to patients.

Time point specified: before trial treatment. Ipilimumab, nivolumab, aspirin, low-dose cyclophosphamide and low-dose radiotherapy were administered to donors. CDR3 length: 14 amino acids. Germline CDR1 is SGHTA and CDR2 is FQGNSA. Trimming cost V 3 bases and J 2 bases, with 9 bases left between them. The TCR comes from a male donor with rectosigmoid adenocarcinoma. The chain uses TRBV7-2 and TRBJ2-3; D remains ambiguous. This specimen consisted of PBMCs, obtained before treatment. The chain's CDR3 is CASSLSGLTDTQYF. CDR3 bases: TGTGCCAGCAGCTTGTCTGGGCTCACAGATACGCAGTATTTT.